Shown below are 26 T cell receptor beta chains from a single sample sequenced in a study of T-cell memory formation after mild COVID-19. TCRdb independently ran MiXCR on the 5' RACE reads; one entry per CDR3 protein. The table lists 250,000 to 300,000 distinct CDR3 sequences, roughly 16% of them singletons. The sequenced sample consisted of PBMCs or a T cell subset sorted from them (not recorded which). All receptors come from a young man who had mild COVID-19 (a few samples of this study predate the infection). Cell type and time point are not known.

This clonotype was picked up a small number of times. The gene calls are TRBV7-3 and TRBJ2-3; D possibly matches TRBD1 or TRBD2 (5 bases each). V was shortened by 5 bases and J by 2 bases, with 14 bases between the two germline ends. The CDR3 is 15 amino acids. CDR1 SGHTA and CDR2 FQGTGA come from the germline V gene. The CDR3 region is CASSPQGAFTDTQYF. The DNA of the CDR3 is TGTGCCAGCAGCCCTCAGGGAGCCTTCACAGATACGCAGTATTTT.

In DNA, the CDR3 is TGTGCCAGCTCACCACGTAACAGGGAAGAGACCCAGTACTTC. This codes for CASSPRNREETQYF. The rearrangement joins TRBV18 to TRBJ2-5; perhaps TRBD1 as D (6 bases). There are 14 residues in the CDR3. V dropped 1 base and J dropped 3 bases, with 9 bases sitting between them. From germline, CDR1 is KGHSH and CDR2 LQKENI.

This clonotype was counted only a few times. The J gene is TRBJ2-7, the V gene TRBV5-6; D is undetermined. This CDR3 has 13 amino acids. V lost 2 bases and J 3 bases, leaving 9 bases between the germline ends. Germline assignment: CDR1 SGHDT and CDR2 YYEEEE. The CDR3 loop is CASSLTASYEQYF. DNA of the CDR3: TGTGCCAGCAGCTTAACCGCCAGCTACGAGCAGTACTTC.

This clonotype was recorded at least ten times. V usage is TRBV20-1 and J usage is TRBJ2-6; 9 bases are shared with TRBD1. Germline V gives CDR1 DFQATT, CDR2 SNEGSKA (reference sequence). J gave up 1 base and V 5 bases, and 9 bases lay outside the gene matches. This CDR3 comprises 17 residues. The CDR3 loop is CSAAWTGVHSGANVLTF. The CDR3 region has the DNA TGCAGTGCTGCTTGGACAGGGGTTCATTCTGGGGCCAACGTCCTGACTTTC.

The chain carries TRBV5-1 and TRBJ2-1; 9 bases agree with TRBD2. Germline V CDR1 and CDR2: SGHRS, YFSETQ. J gave up 7 bases and V 4 bases, and 9 bases lay outside the gene matches. CDR3 length: 15 residues. Here the CDR3 DNA reads TGCGCCAGCAGCCCCAGACTAGCGGAGAAGAATGAGCAGTTCTTC. Encoded protein: CASSPRLAEKNEQFF.

This clonotype came up many times. This rearrangement joins TRBV18 to TRBJ1-1; possible D gene TRBD1, 6 bases. The germline CDR1 and CDR2 sequences are KGHSH and LQKENI. Trimming stripped 0 bases from V and 7 bases from J, with 27 bases between. This CDR3 has 19 amino acids. Written as DNA, the CDR3 is TGTGCCAGCTCACCACCGTTGGTTTACAGGGAGTGGGGGGATTATGAAGCTTTCTTT. Protein product: CASSPPLVYREWGDYEAFF.

This clonotype was counted a few times. The chain is built from TRBV11-2 and TRBJ2-3; weak D call: TRBD2 (6 bases). Trimming removed 4 bases at V and 5 bases at J, with 16 bases between. Germline assignment: CDR1 SGHAT and CDR2 FQNNGV. CDR3 length: 15 amino acids. The CDR3 here is CASSSRSRGGDTQYF. CDR3 in DNA: TGTGCCAGCAGCTCTAGGAGTCGGGGAGGAGATACGCAGTATTTT.

This clonotype was counted between two and nine times. The chain has TRBV5-1 and TRBJ2-7; the match to TRBD1 covers 10 bases. CDR1 SGHRS and CDR2 YFSETQ come from the germline V gene. This CDR3 is built from 14 residues. V trimming: 0 bases; J trimming: 6 bases; junction bases outside the gene matches: 3. The CDR3: CASSLGDRGSEQYV. The CDR3 DNA sequence: TGCGCCAGCAGCTTGGGGGACAGGGGATCCGAGCAGTACGTC.

J is TRBJ1-2 and V is TRBV9, with D hard to call. The germline CDR1 and CDR2 sequences are SGDLS and YYNGEE. The CDR3 extends over 13 amino acids. V was trimmed by 2 bases and J by 4 bases, leaving 9 bases between them. This CDR3 reads CASSVLERYGYTF. The DNA of the CDR3 is TGTGCCAGCAGCGTGTTGGAACGCTATGGCTACACCTTC.

The chain has TRBV11-2 and TRBJ2-3; 10 bases agree with TRBD2. Germline values: CDR1 SGHAT, CDR2 FQNNGV. The CDR3 totals 16 residues. V lost 5 bases and J lost 2; bases outside the gene matches: 7. CDR3 region: CASSPLAGANTDTQYF. The CDR3 nucleotides are TGTGCCAGCAGCCCTCTAGCGGGGGCGAACACAGATACGCAGTATTTT.

This clonotype was picked up many times. The chain is built from TRBV7-2 and TRBJ2-3, with 7 bases aligning to TRBD2. Germline V gives CDR1 SGHTA, CDR2 FQGNSA. V shed 3 bases and J 6 bases; nucleotides not matched to a gene: 9. The CDR3 loop spans 15 amino acids. DNA for the CDR3: TGTGCCAGCAGCTTGAATCTAGCGGCCGTGGATACGCAGTATTTT. Protein sequence: CASSLNLAAVDTQYF.

This clonotype came up a few times. The J gene is TRBJ1-2, the V gene TRBV6-5, with a possible D match to TRBD1 (6 bases). V lost 4 bases, J lost 4 bases, and 16 bases lay in between. Germline V gene sequence: CDR1 MNHEY, CDR2 SVGAGI. CDR3 length: 15 residues. CDR3 in amino acids: CASSLGGTPTYGYTF. The CDR3 bases are TGTGCCAGCAGTTTGGGGGGGACACCTACCTATGGCTACACCTTC.

This clonotype was seen a few times. The chain couples TRBV10-2 to TRBJ2-5, with D possibly matching TRBD1 (5 bases). Germline V gives CDR1 WSHSY, CDR2 SAAADI. The CDR3 spans 15 residues. Trimming took off 6 bases at V and 1 base at J, with 15 bases between the two ends. The CDR3 DNA is TGCGCCAGCAGGAGACAGCCGTCTTTCCAAGAGACCCAGTACTTC. It yields the protein CASRRQPSFQETQYF.

This clonotype came up a few times. This chain connects TRBV4-3 to TRBJ1-1; 8 bases fit TRBD1. The V and J ends lost 6 bases and 1 base, in that order; junction bases with no gene match: 7. Germline CDR1 is LGHNA and CDR2 is YSLEER. This CDR3 contains 15 residues. CDR3 DNA: TGCGCCAGCAGGCCAGCGGACAGGGAGAACACTGAAGCTTTCTTT. Its translation is CASRPADRENTEAFF.

The V gene is TRBV2, the J gene TRBJ2-7; 9 bases are a match to TRBD1. Germline V gene data show CDR1 as SNHLY and CDR2 as FYNNEI. This CDR3 is built from 15 residues. The junction had 11 bases not matched to a gene; V was cut back by 5 bases and J by 6 bases. Here the CDR3 DNA reads TGTGCCAGCAGTCTCACGACAGGGGGTGTGGGCGAGCAGTACGTC. This sequence encodes CASSLTTGGVGEQYV.

This clonotype was recorded a few times. The chain joins TRBV4-1 to TRBJ2-2; D may correspond to TRBD1 or TRBD2 (6 bases each). Germline values: CDR1 MGHRA, CDR2 YSYEKL. The CDR3 contains 17 residues. V gave up 0 bases and J gave up 6 bases, with 17 bases separating them. The DNA for the CDR3 is TGCGCCAGCAGCCAAGATCCCTGGGGGGCCAGGTCCGGGGAGCTGTTTTTT. Its translation is CASSQDPWGARSGELFF.

This chain links TRBV3-1 with TRBJ1-6; TRBD1 matches 8 bases. The CDR3 has 15 residues. The V gene end was trimmed by 0 bases and the J gene end by 16 bases; junction bases not matched to a gene: 11. The germline V gene encodes CDR1 LGHDT and CDR2 YNNKEL (reference sequence). The CDR3 DNA sequence: TGTGCCAGCAGCCAAGATCCCGGCGGACAGGGCGCTCTCCACTTT. Amino acids: CASSQDPGGQGALHF. Combining the CDR3 with reference TRBV3-1 and TRBJ1-6 gives the whole variable domain DTAVSQTPKYLVTQMGNDKSIKCEQNLGHDTMYWYKQDSKKFLKIMFSYNNKELIINETVPNRFSPKSPDKAHLNLHINSLELGDSAVYFCASSQDPGGQGALHFGNGTRLTVT.

This chain joins TRBV12-3 or TRBV12-4 and TRBJ2-3; D is undetermined. This CDR3 comprises 14 residues. V was shortened by 2 bases and J by 4 bases, with 10 bases between the two germline ends. CDR3 sequence: CASSLRQVADTQYF. The CDR3 DNA reads as TGTGCCAGCAGTTTACGCCAGGTGGCAGATACGCAGTATTTT.

This clonotype was seen ten or more times. The chain has TRBV4-2 and TRBJ2-7; D remains ambiguous. The V and J ends lost 1 base and 2 bases respectively, with 18 bases between them. Germline assignment: CDR1 LGHNA and CDR2 YNFKEQ. The CDR3 is 17 amino acids. CDR3 in amino acids: CASSQGDWSERTYEQYF. The DNA for the CDR3 is TGTGCCAGCAGCCAAGGGGATTGGTCAGAAAGAACCTACGAGCAGTACTTC.

This clonotype has only one observation. The rearrangement joins TRBV20-1 to TRBJ1-2; 9 nucleotides line up with TRBD1. The V gene end was trimmed by 1 base and the J gene end by 8 bases; junction bases not matched to a gene: 5. The germline V gene encodes CDR1 DFQATT and CDR2 SNEGSKA (reference sequence). The CDR3 has 13 amino acids. The CDR3 is CSARGDREGGYTF. In DNA, the CDR3 is TGCAGTGCTAGAGGGGACAGGGAAGGAGGCTACACCTTC.

The V call is TRBV4-3, the J call TRBJ1-2, with 8 bases lining up with TRBD1. CDR3 length: 16 residues. CDR1 and CDR2 (germline): LGHNA, YSLEER. With V trimmed by 1 base and J by 6 bases, 10 bases remained unmatched. Here the CDR3 DNA reads TGCGCCAGCAGCCAAGTGCCGGGACAGGCAAGAGATGGCTACACCTTC. It codes for CASSQVPGQARDGYTF.

The rearrangement links TRBV10-2 to TRBJ2-2; TRBD2 aligns across 10 bases. CDR3 size: 14 residues. J was trimmed by 7 bases and V by 11 bases; bases with no gene match: 10. Germline V CDR1 and CDR2: WSHSY, SAAADI. The CDR3 coding sequence is TGCGCCGGACAACCTAGCGGGGGCCTCGGGGAGCTGTTTTTT. Protein product: CAGQPSGGLGELFF.

This clonotype was observed many times. The chain carries TRBV5-1 and TRBJ2-7; TRBD1 agrees at 9 bases. The junction had 6 bases not matched to a gene; V was cut back by 4 bases and J by 4 bases. CDR1 and CDR2 (germline): SGHRS, YFSETQ. The CDR3 loop spans 14 amino acids. CDR3 nucleotides: TGCGCCAGCAGCGCAACCGGGACAGGGTACGAGCAGTACGTC. Translating it yields CASSATGTGYEQYV.

The chain uses TRBV29-1 and TRBJ2-1; TRBD1 is a possible D gene (5 bases). Germline V gives CDR1 SQVTM, CDR2 ANQGSEA. V lost 4 bases and J 5 bases, leaving 9 bases between the germline ends. This CDR3 contains 12 residues. The CDR3, as DNA: TGCAGCGTTGGCAGGGTAGACAATGAGCAGTTCTTC. It is translated as CSVGRVDNEQFF.

J is TRBJ2-2 and V is TRBV2; unclear D gene. CDR3 length: 13 amino acids. From germline, CDR1 is SNHLY and CDR2 FYNNEI. Trimming removed 4 bases from V and 4 bases from J, with 7 bases in between. CDR3 region: CASSAGVTGELFF. The CDR3 DNA reads as TGTGCCAGCAGTGCAGGTGTCACCGGGGAGCTGTTTTTT.

This clonotype was recorded many times. The rearrangement joins TRBV6-2 or TRBV6-3 to TRBJ2-5, with 7 nucleotides matching TRBD1. With 5 bases clipped from V and 0 bases from J, the junction kept 6 bases outside the gene matches. The CDR3 is made up of 15 amino acids. Germline V gene lookup returns CDR1 MNHEY and CDR2 SVGEGT. Here the CDR3 DNA reads TGTGCCAGCAGTCCAGACAGGGAGTACCAAGAGACCCAGTACTTC. As protein: CASSPDREYQETQYF.